The T cell receptor beta chain under discussion was sequenced for a study of T cell responses to AZD1222 COVID-19 vaccine. Across the study: Doses given second, at about 4 or about 12 weeks, were pooled. Overall study findings and caveats: Donors in the cohort were predominantly white British and more often female, and clonal diversity was possibly underestimated.

Sequencing used immunoSEQ multiplex PCR; TCRdb keeps in-frame clones, though not all of them. The data show 45,000 to 55,000 clones, about 80% seen once. Note on this clone: Its cognate antigen is unknown.

The specimen was peripheral blood, collected on day 0 of AZD1222 vaccination. This TCR came from an adult in good health.

The CDR3 DNA reads as TGCAGCGTTCGCCCCTCCTTTGTTGCTTTCTTT. This translates into CSVRPSFVAFF. The chain recombines TRBV29-1 with TRBJ1-1, with D hard to call. The CDR3 consists of 11 residues. Per germline, CDR1 SQVTM and CDR2 ANQGSEA. V was pared by 5 bases and J by 11 bases, with 15 bases between.